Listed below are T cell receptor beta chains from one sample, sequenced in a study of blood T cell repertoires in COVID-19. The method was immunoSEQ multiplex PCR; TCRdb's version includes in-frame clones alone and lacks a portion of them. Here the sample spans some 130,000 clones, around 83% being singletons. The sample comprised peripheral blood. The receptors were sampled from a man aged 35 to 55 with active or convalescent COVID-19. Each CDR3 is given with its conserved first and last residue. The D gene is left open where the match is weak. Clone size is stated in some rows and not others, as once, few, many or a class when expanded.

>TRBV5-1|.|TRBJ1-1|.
CASSLGGGREAFF
TGCGCCAGCAGCTTGGGTGGGGGCCGTGAAGCTTTCTTT
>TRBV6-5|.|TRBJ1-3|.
CASSPAGSSGNTIYF
TGTGCCAGCAGTCCCGCGGGGAGCTCTGGAAACACCATATATTTT
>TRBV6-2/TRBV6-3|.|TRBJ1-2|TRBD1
CASSRQGAYYGYTF
TGTGCCAGCAGCAGACAGGGGGCTTACTATGGCTACACCTTC
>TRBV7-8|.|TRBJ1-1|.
CASSSQETTEAFF
TGTGCCAGCAGCTCACAGGAGACCACCGAAGCTTTCTTT
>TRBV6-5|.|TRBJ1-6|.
CASMAERNSPLHF
TGTGCCAGCATGGCCGAGAGGAATTCACCCCTCCACTTT
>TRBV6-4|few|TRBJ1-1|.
CASKDPFRTEANTEAFF
TGTGCCAGCAAAGACCCTTTTCGTACGGAGGCGAACACTGAAGCTTTCTTT
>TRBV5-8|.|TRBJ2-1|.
CASSRGAASSYNEQFF
TGTGCCAGCAGCCGTGGGGCGGCTAGCTCCTACAATGAGCAGTTCTTC
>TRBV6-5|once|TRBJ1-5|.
CASSYGAPYSNQPQHF
TGTGCCAGCAGTTACGGGGCACCGTATAGCAATCAGCCCCAGCATTTT
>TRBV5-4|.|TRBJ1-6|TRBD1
CASSGNRGGNSPLHF
TGTGCCAGCAGCGGGAACAGGGGGGGGAATTCACCCCTCCACTTT
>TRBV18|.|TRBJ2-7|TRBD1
CASSPDRGNYEQYF
TGTGCCAGCTCACCAGACAGGGGCAACTACGAGCAGTACTTC
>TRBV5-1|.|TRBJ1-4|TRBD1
CASRQGSNEKLFF
TGCGCCAGCCGACAGGGATCTAATGAAAAACTGTTTTTT
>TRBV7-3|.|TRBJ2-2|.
CASSSGSYTGELFF
TGTGCCAGCAGCTCTGGTAGCTACACCGGGGAGCTGTTTTTT
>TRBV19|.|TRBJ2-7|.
CASSNPAQVSKEQYF
TGTGCCAGTAGCAATCCCGCACAGGTGTCTAAGGAGCAGTACTTC
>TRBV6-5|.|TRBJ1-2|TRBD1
CASSSRGPGGYTF
TGTGCCAGCAGTTCTAGGGGGCCCGGTGGCTACACCTTC
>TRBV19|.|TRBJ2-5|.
CASSIGGRETQYF
TGTGCCAGTAGTATTGGGGGGAGGGAGACCCAGTACTTC
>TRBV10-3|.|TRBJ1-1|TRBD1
CAIQPTPRDRGNTEAFF
TGTGCCATTCAACCCACCCCTCGGGACAGGGGGAACACTGAAGCTTTCTTT
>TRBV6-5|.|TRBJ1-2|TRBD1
CASSWEGDRASYGYTF
TGTGCCAGCAGTTGGGAAGGGGACAGGGCCTCCTATGGCTACACCTTC
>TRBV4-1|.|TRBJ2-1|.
CASSHKREQAGNEQFF
TGCGCCAGCAGCCATAAGAGAGAGCAGGCGGGGAATGAGCAGTTCTTC
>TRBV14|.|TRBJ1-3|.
CASSQAQGLSSGNTIYF
TGTGCCAGCAGCCAAGCCCAGGGCCTCAGCTCTGGAAACACCATATATTTT
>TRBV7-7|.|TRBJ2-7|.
CASSLARTAPGWYEQYF
TGTGCCAGCAGCTTAGCCCGGACCGCTCCGGGGTGGTACGAGCAGTACTTC
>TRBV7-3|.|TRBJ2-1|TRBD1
CASSLNPPGQISYNEQFF
TGTGCCAGCAGCTTAAACCCCCCGGGACAGATATCCTACAATGAGCAGTTCTTC
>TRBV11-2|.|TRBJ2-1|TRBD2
CASSSPGTSPYEQFF
TGTGCCAGCAGCTCTCCCGGGACTAGCCCATATGAGCAGTTCTTC
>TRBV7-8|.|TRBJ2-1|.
CASSLAPRRYNEQFF
TGTGCCAGCAGCTTAGCGCCGCGGAGATACAATGAGCAGTTCTTC
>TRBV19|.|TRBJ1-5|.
CASSTDSLNQPQHF
TGTGCCAGTAGTACGGACAGCCTCAATCAGCCCCAGCATTTT
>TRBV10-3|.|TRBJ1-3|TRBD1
CAITGGTGNTIYF
TGTGCCATCACAGGGGGGACTGGAAACACCATATATTTT
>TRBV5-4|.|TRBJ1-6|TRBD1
CASSRPGQSDSPLHF
TGTGCCAGCAGCCGTCCGGGACAGTCGGATTCACCCCTCCACTTT
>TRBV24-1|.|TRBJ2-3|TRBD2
CATSDKGGRGDTQYF
TGTGCCACCAGTGATAAGGGAGGGAGGGGTGATACGCAGTATTTT
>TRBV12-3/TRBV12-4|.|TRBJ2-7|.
CASSFGGRGRDF
TGTGCCAGCAGTTTTGGGGGGAGAGGGCGAGACTTC
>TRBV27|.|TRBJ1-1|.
CASSPLQAVSSEAFF
TGTGCCAGCTCCCCCCTACAGGCCGTAAGCTCTGAAGCTTTCTTT
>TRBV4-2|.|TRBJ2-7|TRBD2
CASSQELAGSFYEQYF
TGTGCCAGCAGCCAAGAATTAGCGGGGAGTTTCTACGAGCAGTACTTC
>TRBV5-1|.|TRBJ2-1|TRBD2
CASRLAGGNEQFF
TGCGCCAGCAGACTAGCGGGGGGTAATGAGCAGTTCTTC
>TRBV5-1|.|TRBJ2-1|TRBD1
CASSFEGQAINEQFF
TGCGCCAGCAGCTTCGAGGGACAGGCGATTAATGAGCAGTTCTTC
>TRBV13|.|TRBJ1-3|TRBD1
CASSLRTGGTVAGNTIYF
TGTGCCAGCAGCCTAAGGACAGGGGGCACCGTGGCGGGAAACACCATATATTTT
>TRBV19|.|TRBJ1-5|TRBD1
CASSIRGTDSNQPQHF
TGTGCCAGTAGTATAAGGGGGACAGATAGCAATCAGCCCCAGCATTTT
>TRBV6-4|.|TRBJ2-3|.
CASRGAAGSTDTQYF
TGTGCCAGCAGGGGGGCCGCGGGCAGCACAGATACGCAGTATTTT
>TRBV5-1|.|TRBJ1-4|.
CASSLDGINEKLFF
TGCGCCAGCAGCTTGGACGGTATTAATGAAAAACTGTTTTTT
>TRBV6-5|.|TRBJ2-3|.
CASSYGGPDTQYF
TGTGCCAGCAGTTATGGAGGCCCAGATACGCAGTATTTT
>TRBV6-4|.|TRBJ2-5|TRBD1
CASKRTGGMKTQYF
TGTGCCAGCAAGAGGACAGGGGGCATGAAGACCCAGTACTTC
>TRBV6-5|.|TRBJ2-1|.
CASSPYSPTYNEQFF
TGTGCCAGCAGCCCGTACTCGCCTACCTACAATGAGCAGTTCTTC
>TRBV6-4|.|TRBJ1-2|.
CASSVLLYGYTF
TGTGCCAGCAGTGTACTGTTATATGGCTACACCTTC
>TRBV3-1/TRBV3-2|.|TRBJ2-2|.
CASSQDLVPLAPGELFF
TGTGCCAGCAGCCAAGATCTAGTGCCTTTGGCTCCCGGGGAGCTGTTTTTT
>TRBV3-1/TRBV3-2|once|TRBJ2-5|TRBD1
CASSRTGQETQYF
TGTGCCAGCAGCCGGACAGGGCAAGAGACCCAGTACTTC
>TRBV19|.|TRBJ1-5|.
CASSRGAQPQHF
TGTGCCAGTAGTCGGGGGGCTCAGCCCCAGCATTTT
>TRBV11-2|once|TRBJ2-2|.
CASSPGQNTGELFF
TGTGCCAGCAGCCCAGGACAGAACACCGGGGAGCTGTTTTTT
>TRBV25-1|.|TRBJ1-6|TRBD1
CASSETGGRNSPLHF
TGTGCCAGCAGTGAAACAGGGGGCAGGAATTCACCCCTCCACTTT
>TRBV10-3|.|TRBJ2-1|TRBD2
CASGGTYNEQFF
TGTGCGAGCGGGGGCACCTACAATGAGCAGTTCTTC
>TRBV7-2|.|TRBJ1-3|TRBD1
CASSSGDSGNTIYF
TGTGCCAGCAGCTCAGGGGACAGTGGAAACACCATATATTTT
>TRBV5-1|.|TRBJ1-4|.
CASSPTELREKLFF
TGCGCCAGCAGTCCGACGGAGCTGAGAGAAAAACTGTTTTTT
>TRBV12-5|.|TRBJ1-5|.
CASGLVENQPQHF
TGTGCTAGTGGTTTGGTAGAGAATCAGCCCCAGCATTTT
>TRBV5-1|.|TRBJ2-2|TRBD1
CASSSGTGVTGELFF
TGCGCCAGCAGCTCAGGGACAGGGGTAACCGGGGAGCTGTTTTTT
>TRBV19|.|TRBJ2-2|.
CASSMGQFFTGELFF
TGTGCCAGTAGTATGGGCCAGTTTTTCACCGGGGAGCTGTTTTTT
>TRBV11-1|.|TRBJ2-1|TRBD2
CASRFSGGAPYNEQFF
TGTGCCAGCAGGTTTAGCGGGGGGGCCCCCTACAATGAGCAGTTCTTC
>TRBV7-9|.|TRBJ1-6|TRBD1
CASRQTGESHSPLHF
TGTGCCAGCAGACAAACAGGGGAAAGTCATTCACCCCTCCACTTT
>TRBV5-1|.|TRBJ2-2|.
CASSSAAGTTGELFF
TGCGCCAGCAGCTCCGCGGCGGGGACCACCGGGGAGCTGTTTTTT
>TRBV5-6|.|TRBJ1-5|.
CASSARGVGRQPQHF
TGTGCCAGCAGCGCGCGGGGGGTAGGGAGGCAGCCCCAGCATTTT
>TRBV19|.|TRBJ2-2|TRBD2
CASRRLANTGELFF
TGTGCCAGTAGGAGACTAGCAAACACCGGGGAGCTGTTTTTT
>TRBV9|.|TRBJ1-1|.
CASSPEGVNTEAFF
TGTGCCAGCAGCCCCGAAGGAGTGAACACTGAAGCTTTCTTT